This T cell receptor beta chain was recovered during a study of shared clonotypes between healthy human individuals. Trimming pared 5 bases from V and 0 bases from J, leaving 9 bases between. The CDR3 contains 14 residues. Germline V gives CDR1 MNHNY, CDR2 SVGAGI (reference sequence). Libraries were prepared by immunoSEQ multiplex PCR; TCRdb keeps only in-frame clonotypes and omits some of them. In the table there are 450,000 to 500,000 clones, about 85% of which are singletons. The V and J genes are TRBV6-6 and TRBJ2-3, with D perhaps TRBD2 (6 bases). The TCR sequence derives from a middle-aged woman in good health. Some clones in this sample may be carry-over from other donors' samples. Sequenced material: PBMCs. CDR3 in amino acids: CASSDGGSTDTQYF. As DNA, the CDR3 is TGTGCCAGCAGTGACGGGGGAAGCACAGATACGCAGTATTTT.